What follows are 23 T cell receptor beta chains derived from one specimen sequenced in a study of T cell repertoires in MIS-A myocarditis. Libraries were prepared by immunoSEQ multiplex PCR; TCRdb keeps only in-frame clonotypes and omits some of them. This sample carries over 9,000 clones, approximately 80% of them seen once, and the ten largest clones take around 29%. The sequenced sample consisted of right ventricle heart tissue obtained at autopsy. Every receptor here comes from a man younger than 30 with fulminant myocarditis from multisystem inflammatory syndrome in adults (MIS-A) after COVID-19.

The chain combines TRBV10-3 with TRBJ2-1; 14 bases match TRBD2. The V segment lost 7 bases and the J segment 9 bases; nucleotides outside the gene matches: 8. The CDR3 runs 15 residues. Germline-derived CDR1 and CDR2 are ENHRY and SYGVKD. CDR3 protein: CAIKGTSGSSGEQFF. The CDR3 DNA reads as TGTGCCATCAAGGGGACTAGCGGGAGTTCAGGTGAGCAGTTCTTC.

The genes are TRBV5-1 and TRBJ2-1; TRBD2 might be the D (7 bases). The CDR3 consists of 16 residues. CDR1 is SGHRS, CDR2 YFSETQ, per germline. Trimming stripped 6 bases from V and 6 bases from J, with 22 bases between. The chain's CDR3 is CASTPMGGLAANEQFF. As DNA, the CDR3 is TGCGCCAGCACGCCTATGGGGGGGCTAGCGGCCAATGAGCAGTTCTTC. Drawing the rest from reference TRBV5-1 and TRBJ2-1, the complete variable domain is KAGVTQTPRYLIKTRGQQVTLSCSPISGHRSVSWYQQTPGQGLQFLFEYFSETQRNKGNFPGRFSGRQFSNSRSEMNVSTLELGDSALYLCASTPMGGLAANEQFFGPGTRLTVL.

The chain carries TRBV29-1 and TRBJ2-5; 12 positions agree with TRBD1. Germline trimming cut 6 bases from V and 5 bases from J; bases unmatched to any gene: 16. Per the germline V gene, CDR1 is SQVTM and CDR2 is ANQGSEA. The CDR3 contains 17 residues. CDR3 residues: CSVGVGDRGHTGETQYF. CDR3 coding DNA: TGCAGCGTCGGGGTCGGGGACAGGGGGCATACAGGGGAGACCCAGTACTTC.

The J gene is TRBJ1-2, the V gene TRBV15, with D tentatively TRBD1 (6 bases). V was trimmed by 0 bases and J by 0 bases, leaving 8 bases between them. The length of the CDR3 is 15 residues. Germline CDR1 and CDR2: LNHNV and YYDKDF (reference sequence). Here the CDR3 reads CATSRDRGSNYGYTF. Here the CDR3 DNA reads TGTGCCACCAGCAGAGACAGGGGTTCTAACTATGGCTACACCTTC.

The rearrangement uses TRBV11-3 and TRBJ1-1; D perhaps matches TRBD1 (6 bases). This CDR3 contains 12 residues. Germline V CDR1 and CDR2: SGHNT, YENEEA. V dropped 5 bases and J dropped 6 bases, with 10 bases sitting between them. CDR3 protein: CASSEGGSEAFF. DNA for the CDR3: TGTGCCAGCAGCGAAGGGGGGTCTGAAGCTTTCTTT.

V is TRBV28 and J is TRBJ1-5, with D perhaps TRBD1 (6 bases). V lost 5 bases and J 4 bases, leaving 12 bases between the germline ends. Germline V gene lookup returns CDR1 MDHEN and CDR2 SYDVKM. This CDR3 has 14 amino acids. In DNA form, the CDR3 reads TGTGCCAGCAGTCCCGACAGGTTTAATCAGCCCCAGCATTTT. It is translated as CASSPDRFNQPQHF.

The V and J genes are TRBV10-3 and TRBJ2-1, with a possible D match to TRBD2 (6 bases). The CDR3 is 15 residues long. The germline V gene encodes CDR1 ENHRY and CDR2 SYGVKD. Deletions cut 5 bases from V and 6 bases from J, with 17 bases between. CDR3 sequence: CAISRLDGPSNEQFF. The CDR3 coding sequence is TGTGCCATCAGTAGACTAGACGGTCCCTCCAATGAGCAGTTCTTC.

For the CDR3, the DNA is TGTGCCGCCCGGGACAGGGGGCCTCGGAATGAGCAGTTCTTC. Translating gives CAARDRGPRNEQFF. The chain uses TRBV30 and TRBJ2-1, with 12 bases identical to TRBD1. The ends lost 8 bases at V and 7 bases at J; junction bases unmatched: 9. The CDR3 spans 14 residues. Germline loops: CDR1 GTSNPN, CDR2 SVGIG (reference sequence).

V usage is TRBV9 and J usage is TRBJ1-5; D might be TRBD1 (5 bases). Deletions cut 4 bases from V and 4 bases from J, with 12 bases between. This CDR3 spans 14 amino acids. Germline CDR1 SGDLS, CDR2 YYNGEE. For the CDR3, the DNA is TGTGCCAGCAGCCCTTGGGGGGGTAATCAGCCCCAGCATTTT. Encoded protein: CASSPWGGNQPQHF.

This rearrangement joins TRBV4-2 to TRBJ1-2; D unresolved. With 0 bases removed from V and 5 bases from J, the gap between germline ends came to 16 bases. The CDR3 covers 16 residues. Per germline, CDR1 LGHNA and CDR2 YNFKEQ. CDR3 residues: CASSQDYRAATYGYTF. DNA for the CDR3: TGTGCCAGCAGCCAAGATTACCGGGCAGCGACTTATGGCTACACCTTC.

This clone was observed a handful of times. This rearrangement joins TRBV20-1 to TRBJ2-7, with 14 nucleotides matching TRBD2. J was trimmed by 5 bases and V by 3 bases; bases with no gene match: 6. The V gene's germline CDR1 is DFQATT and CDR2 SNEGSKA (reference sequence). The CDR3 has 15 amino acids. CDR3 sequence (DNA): TGCAGTGCTAGTCGACTAGCGGGAGGGACCCACGAGCAGTACTTC. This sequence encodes CSASRLAGGTHEQYF.

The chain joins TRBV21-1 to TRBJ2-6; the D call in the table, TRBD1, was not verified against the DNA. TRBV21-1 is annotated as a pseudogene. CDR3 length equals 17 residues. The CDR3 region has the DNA TGTGCCAGCAGCAAAGGGGGACAGCCCTCTGGGGCCAACGTCCTGACTTTC. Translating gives CASSKGGQPSGANVLTF.

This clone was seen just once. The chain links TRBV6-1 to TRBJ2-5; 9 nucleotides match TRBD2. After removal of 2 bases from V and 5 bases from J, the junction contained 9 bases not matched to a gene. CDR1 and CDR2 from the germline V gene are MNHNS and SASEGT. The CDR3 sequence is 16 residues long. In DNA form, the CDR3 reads TGTGCCAGCAGTGAAATTTGGCGGGGGGGCGTGGAGACCCAGTACTTC. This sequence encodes CASSEIWRGGVETQYF.

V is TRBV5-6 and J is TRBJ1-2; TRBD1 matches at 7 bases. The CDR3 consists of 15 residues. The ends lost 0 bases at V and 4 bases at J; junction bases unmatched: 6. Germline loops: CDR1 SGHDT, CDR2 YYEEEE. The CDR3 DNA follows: TGTGCCAGCAGCTTGGGACAGGGCCTAATCTATGGCTACACCTTC. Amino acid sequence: CASSLGQGLIYGYTF.

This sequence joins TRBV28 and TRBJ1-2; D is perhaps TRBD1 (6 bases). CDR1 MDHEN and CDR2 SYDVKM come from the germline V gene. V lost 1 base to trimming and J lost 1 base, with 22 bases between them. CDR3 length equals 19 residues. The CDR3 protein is CASSLLVHFGGGLNYGYTF. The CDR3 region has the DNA TGTGCCAGCAGTTTATTGGTTCATTTTGGTGGGGGCCTTAACTATGGCTACACCTTC.

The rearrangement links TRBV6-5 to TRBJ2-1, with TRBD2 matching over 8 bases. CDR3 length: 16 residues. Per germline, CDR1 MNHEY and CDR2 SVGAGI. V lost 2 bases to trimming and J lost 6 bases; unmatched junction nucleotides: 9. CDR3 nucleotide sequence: TGTGCCAGCAGTTACGCGGGGGGTAGGGGGGTCAATGAGCAGTTCTTC. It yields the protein CASSYAGGRGVNEQFF.

The CDR3 sequence: CASSPPPTGGAGYTF. CDR3 in DNA: TGTGCCAGCAGCCCTCCCCCGACAGGGGGCGCGGGCTACACCTTC. The chain recombines TRBV13 with TRBJ1-2; 10 bases are a match to TRBD1. The CDR3 spans 15 residues. Per germline, CDR1 PRHDT and CDR2 FYEKMQ (reference sequence). Losses at the gene ends were 5 bases for V and 8 bases for J; bases not matched to a gene: 11.

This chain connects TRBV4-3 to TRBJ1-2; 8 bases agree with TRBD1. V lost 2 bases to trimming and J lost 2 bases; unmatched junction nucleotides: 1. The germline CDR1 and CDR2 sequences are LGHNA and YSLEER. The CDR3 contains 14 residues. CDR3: CASSQSGGNYGYTF. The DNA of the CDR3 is TGCGCCAGCAGCCAATCAGGGGGCAACTATGGCTACACCTTC.

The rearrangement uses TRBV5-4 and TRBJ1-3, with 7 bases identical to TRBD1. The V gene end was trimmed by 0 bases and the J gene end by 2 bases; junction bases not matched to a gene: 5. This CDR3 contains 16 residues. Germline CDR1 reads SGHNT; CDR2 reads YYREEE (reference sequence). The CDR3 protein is CASSLAGGGPGNTIYF. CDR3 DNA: TGTGCCAGCAGCTTGGCCGGAGGGGGCCCTGGAAACACCATATATTTT.

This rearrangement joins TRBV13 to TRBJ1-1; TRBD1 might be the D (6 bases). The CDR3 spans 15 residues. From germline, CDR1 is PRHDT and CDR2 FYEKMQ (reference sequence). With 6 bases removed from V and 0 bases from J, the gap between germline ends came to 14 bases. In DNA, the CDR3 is TGTGCCAGCAGGACCCGAGGGGGATTGAACACTGAAGCTTTCTTT. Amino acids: CASRTRGGLNTEAFF.

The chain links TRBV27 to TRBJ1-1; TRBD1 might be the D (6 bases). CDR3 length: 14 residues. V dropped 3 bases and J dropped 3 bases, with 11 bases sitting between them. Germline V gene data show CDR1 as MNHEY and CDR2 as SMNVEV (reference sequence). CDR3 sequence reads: CASSFGGQYTEAFF. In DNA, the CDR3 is TGTGCCAGCAGTTTCGGGGGGCAATACACTGAAGCTTTCTTT.

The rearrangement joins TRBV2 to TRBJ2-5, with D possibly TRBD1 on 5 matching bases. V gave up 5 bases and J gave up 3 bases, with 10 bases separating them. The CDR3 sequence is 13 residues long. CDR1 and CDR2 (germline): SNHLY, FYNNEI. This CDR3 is CASSSDMEETQYF. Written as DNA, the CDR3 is TGTGCCAGCAGTTCGGACATGGAAGAGACCCAGTACTTC.

CDR3 in amino acids: CASRPGQGRDEQFF. CDR3 bases: TGTGCCAGCAGACCGGGACAGGGGAGAGATGAGCAGTTCTTC. The chain employs TRBV6-5 and TRBJ2-1, with 10 positions matching TRBD1. Per the germline V gene, CDR1 is MNHEY and CDR2 is SVGAGI. The CDR3 has 14 residues. Losses at the gene ends were 6 bases for V and 8 bases for J; bases not matched to a gene: 7.